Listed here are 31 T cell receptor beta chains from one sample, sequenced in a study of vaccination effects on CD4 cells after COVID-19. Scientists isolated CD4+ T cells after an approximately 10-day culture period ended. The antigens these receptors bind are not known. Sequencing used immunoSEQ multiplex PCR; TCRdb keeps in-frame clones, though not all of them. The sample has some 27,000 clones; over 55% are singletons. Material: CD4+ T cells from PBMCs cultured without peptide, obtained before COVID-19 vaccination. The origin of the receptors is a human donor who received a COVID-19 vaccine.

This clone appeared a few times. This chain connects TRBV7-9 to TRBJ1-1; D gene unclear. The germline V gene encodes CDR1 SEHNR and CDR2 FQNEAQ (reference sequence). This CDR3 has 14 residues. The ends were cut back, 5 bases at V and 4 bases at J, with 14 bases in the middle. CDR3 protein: CASSLGEIFTEAFF. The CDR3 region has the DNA TGTGCCAGCAGCCTAGGTGAGATTTTCACTGAAGCTTTCTTT.

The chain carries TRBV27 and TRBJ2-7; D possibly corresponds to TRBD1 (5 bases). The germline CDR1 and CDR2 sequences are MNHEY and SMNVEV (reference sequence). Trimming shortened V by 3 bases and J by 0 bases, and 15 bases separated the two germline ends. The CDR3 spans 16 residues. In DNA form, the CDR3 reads TGTGCCAGCAGTTTTAGGGGTTCGGTAAGCTCCTACGAGCAGTACTTC. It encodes CASSFRGSVSSYEQYF.

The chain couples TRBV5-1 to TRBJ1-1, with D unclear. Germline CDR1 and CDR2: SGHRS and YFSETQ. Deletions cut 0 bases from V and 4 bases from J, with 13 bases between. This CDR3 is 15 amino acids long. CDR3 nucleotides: TGCGCCAGCAGCTTGGGTTCGCTGGGAACCACTGAAGCTTTCTTT. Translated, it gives CASSLGSLGTTEAFF.

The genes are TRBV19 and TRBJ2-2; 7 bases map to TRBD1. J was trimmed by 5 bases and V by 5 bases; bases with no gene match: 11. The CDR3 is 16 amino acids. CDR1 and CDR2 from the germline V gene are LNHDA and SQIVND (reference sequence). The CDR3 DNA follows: TGTGCCAGTAGTTCACCGGGACAGCCTGGGACCGGGGAGCTGTTTTTT. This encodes CASSSPGQPGTGELFF.

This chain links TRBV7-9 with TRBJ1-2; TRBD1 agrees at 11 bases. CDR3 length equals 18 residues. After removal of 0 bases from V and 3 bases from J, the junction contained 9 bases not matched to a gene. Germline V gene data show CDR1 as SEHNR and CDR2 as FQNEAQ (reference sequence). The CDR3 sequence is CASSLARGQGAKYYGYTF. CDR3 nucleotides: TGTGCCAGCAGCTTAGCGCGCGGACAGGGGGCTAAGTACTATGGCTACACCTTC.

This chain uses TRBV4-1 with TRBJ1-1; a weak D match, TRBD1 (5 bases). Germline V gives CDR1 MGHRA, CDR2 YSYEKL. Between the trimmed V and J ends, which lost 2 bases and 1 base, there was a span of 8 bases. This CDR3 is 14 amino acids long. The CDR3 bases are TGCGCCAGCAGCCAATTCGGACAGAACACTGAAGCTTTCTTT. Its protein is CASSQFGQNTEAFF.

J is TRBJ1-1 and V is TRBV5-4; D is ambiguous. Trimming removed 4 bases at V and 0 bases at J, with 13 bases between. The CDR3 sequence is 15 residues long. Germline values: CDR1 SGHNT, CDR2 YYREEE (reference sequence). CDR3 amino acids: CASSPDTTVNTEAFF. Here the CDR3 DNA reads TGTGCCAGCAGCCCGGATACGACGGTGAACACTGAAGCTTTCTTT.

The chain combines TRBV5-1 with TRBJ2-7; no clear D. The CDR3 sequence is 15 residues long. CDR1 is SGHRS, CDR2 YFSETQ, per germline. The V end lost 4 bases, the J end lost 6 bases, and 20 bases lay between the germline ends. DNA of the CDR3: TGCGCCAGCAGCGCTACGATCACAGCCCCTGGCGAGCAGTACTTC. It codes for CASSATITAPGEQYF.

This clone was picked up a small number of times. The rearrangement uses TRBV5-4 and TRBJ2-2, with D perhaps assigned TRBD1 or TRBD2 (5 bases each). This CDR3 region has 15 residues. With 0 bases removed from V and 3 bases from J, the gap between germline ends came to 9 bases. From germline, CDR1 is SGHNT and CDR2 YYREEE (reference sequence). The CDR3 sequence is CASSLGGTYTGELFF. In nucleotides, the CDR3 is TGTGCCAGCAGCTTGGGGGGGACCTACACCGGGGAGCTGTTTTTT.

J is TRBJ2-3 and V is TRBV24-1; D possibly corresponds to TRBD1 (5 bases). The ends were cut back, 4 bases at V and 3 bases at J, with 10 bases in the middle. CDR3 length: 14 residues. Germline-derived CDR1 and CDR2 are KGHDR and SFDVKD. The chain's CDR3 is CATSDGTGTDTQYF. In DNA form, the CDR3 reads TGTGCCACCAGTGACGGAACAGGAACAGATACGCAGTATTTT.

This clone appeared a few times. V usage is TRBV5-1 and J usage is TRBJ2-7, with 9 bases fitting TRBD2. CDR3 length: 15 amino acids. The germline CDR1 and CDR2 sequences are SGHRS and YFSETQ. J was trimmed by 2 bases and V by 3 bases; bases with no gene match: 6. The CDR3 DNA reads TGCGCCAGCAGCTCGGGTAGCGGGGGAGCCTACGAGCAGTACTTC. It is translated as CASSSGSGGAYEQYF. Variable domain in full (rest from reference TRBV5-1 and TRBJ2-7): KAGVTQTPRYLIKTRGQQVTLSCSPISGHRSVSWYQQTPGQGLQFLFEYFSETQRNKGNFPGRFSGRQFSNSRSEMNVSTLELGDSALYLCASSSGSGGAYEQYFGPGTRLTVT.

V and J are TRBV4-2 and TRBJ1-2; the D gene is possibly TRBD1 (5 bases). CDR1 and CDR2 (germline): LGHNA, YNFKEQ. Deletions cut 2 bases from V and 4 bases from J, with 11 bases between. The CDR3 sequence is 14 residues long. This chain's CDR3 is CASSQRGQSYGYTF. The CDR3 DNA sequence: TGTGCCAGCAGCCAAAGGGGTCAATCCTATGGCTACACCTTC.

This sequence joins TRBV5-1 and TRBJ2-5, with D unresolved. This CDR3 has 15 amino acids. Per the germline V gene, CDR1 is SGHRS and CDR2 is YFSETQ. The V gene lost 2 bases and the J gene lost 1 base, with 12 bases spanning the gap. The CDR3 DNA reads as TGCGCCAGCAGCTTCCTACCGGGCCCCCAAGAGACCCAGTACTTC. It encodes CASSFLPGPQETQYF.

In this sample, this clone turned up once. The CDR3 sequence: CASSLGPSGSSTDTQYF. CDR3 nucleotides: TGCGCCAGCAGCTTGGGTCCTAGCGGTTCTAGCACAGATACGCAGTATTTT. The chain recombines TRBV5-1 with TRBJ2-3; 7 positions agree with TRBD2. V was clipped by 0 bases and J by 0 bases; unmatched bases: 7. This CDR3 has 17 residues. Germline CDR1 and CDR2: SGHRS and YFSETQ. The whole variable domain, remainder taken from reference TRBV5-1 and TRBJ2-3, is KAGVTQTPRYLIKTRGQQVTLSCSPISGHRSVSWYQQTPGQGLQFLFEYFSETQRNKGNFPGRFSGRQFSNSRSEMNVSTLELGDSALYLCASSLGPSGSSTDTQYFGPGTRLTVL.

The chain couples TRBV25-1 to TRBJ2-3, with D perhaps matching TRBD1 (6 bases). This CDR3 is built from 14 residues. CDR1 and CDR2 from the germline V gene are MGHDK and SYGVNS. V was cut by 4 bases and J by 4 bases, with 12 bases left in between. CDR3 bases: TGTGCCAGCAGTGGACACAGGGACGCAGATACGCAGTATTTT. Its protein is CASSGHRDADTQYF.

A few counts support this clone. The CDR3 DNA is TGTGCCAGCAGCTCTACACCGACGGGACAGGGCTACGAGCAGTACTTC. It is translated as CASSSTPTGQGYEQYF. The chain recombines TRBV5-6 with TRBJ2-7; 9 positions agree with TRBD1. Germline CDR1 and CDR2: SGHDT and YYEEEE. The CDR3 extends over 16 amino acids. V lost 3 bases to trimming and J lost 3 bases; unmatched junction nucleotides: 10.

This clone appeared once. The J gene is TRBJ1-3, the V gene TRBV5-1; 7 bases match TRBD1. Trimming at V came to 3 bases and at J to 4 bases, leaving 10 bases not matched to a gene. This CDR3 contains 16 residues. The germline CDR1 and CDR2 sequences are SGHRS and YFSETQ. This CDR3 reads CASSSSMTGSGNTIYF. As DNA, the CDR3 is TGCGCCAGCAGCTCCTCCATGACAGGGTCAGGAAACACCATATATTTT.

The CDR3 DNA is TGTGCCAGCAGCTTGAGGGGGACAGGCGCTAACTATGGCTACACCTTC. Translated, it gives CASSLRGTGANYGYTF. The chain links TRBV5-6 to TRBJ1-2; 8 nucleotides line up with TRBD1. Germline values: CDR1 SGHDT, CDR2 YYEEEE. V lost 1 base and J lost 0; bases outside the gene matches: 5. This CDR3 is built from 16 residues.

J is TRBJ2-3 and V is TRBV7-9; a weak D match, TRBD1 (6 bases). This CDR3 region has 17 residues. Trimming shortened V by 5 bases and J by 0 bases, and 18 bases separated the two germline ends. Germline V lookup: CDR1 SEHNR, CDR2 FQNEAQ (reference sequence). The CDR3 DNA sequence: TGTGCCAGCAGCCCCCGACAGGACCTCTCTAGCACAGATACGCAGTATTTT. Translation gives CASSPRQDLSSTDTQYF.

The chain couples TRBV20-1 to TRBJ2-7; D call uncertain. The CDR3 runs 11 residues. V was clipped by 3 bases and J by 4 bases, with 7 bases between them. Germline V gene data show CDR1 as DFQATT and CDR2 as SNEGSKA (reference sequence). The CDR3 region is CSASRAYEQYF. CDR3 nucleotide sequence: TGCAGTGCTAGTAGGGCTTACGAGCAGTACTTC.

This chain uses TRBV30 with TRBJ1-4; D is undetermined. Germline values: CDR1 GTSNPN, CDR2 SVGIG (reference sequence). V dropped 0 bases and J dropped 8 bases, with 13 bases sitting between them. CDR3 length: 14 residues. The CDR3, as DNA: TGTGCCTGGAGTGTTTCTAAATTAGGCGAAAAACTGTTTTTT. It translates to CAWSVSKLGEKLFF.

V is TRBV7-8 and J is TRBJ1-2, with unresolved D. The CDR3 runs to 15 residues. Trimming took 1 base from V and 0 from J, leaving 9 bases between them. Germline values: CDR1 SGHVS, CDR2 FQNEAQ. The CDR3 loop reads CASSLGANANYGYTF. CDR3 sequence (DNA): TGTGCCAGCAGCTTAGGGGCGAACGCTAACTATGGCTACACCTTC.

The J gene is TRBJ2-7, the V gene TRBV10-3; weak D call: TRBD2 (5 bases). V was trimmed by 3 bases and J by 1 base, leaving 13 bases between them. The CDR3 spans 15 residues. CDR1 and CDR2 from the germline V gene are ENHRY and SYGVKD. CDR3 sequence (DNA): TGTGCCATCAGTGATACCGGGAAAAGATCCTACGAGCAGTACTTC. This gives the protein CAISDTGKRSYEQYF.

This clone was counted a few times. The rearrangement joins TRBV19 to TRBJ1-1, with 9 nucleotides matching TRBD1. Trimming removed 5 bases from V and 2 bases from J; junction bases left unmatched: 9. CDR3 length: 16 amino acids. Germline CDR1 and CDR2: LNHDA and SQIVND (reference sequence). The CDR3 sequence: CASSPLDRGLNTEAFF. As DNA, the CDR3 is TGTGCCAGTAGTCCCCTGGACAGGGGACTCAACACTGAAGCTTTCTTT.

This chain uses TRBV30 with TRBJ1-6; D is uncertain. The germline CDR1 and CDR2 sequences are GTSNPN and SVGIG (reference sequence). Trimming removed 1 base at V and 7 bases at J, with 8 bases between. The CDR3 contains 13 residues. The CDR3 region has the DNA TGTGCCTGGAGTGGGGGAGAAAATTCACCCCTCCACTTT. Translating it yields CAWSGGENSPLHF.

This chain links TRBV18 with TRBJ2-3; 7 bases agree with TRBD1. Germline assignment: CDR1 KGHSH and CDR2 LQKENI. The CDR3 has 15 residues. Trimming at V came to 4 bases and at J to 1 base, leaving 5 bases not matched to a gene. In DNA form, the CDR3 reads TGTGCCAGCTCACTGCTGGGACAGCGCACAGATACGCAGTATTTT. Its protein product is CASSLLGQRTDTQYF.

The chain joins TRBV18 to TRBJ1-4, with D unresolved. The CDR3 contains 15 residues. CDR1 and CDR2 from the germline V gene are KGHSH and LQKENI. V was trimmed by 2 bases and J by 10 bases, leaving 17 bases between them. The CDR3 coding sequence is TGTGCCAGCTCACCAGAAGGCACACAAAGTGCAAAACTGTTTTTT. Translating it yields CASSPEGTQSAKLFF. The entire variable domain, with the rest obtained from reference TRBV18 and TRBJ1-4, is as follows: NAGVMQNPRHLVRRRGQEARLRCSPMKGHSHVYWYRQLPEEGLKFMVYLQKENIIDESGMPKERFSAEFPKEGPSILRIQQVVRGDSAAYFCASSPEGTQSAKLFFGSGTQLSVL.

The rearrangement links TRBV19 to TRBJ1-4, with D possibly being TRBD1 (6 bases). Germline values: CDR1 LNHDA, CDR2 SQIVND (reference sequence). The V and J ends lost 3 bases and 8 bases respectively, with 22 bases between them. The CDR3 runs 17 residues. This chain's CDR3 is CASSIWGLGVQGEKLFF. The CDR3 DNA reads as TGTGCCAGTAGTATCTGGGGCTTGGGGGTCCAGGGGGAAAAACTGTTTTTT.

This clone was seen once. The chain's CDR3 is CASSLAQSASPLHF. CDR3 DNA sequence: TGTGCCAGCAGCTTGGCCCAGTCAGCTTCACCCCTCCACTTT. The chain uses TRBV5-6 and TRBJ1-6, with D uncertain. V lost 0 bases, J lost 9 bases, and 10 bases lay in between. The CDR3 length is 14 residues. Germline loops: CDR1 SGHDT, CDR2 YYEEEE.

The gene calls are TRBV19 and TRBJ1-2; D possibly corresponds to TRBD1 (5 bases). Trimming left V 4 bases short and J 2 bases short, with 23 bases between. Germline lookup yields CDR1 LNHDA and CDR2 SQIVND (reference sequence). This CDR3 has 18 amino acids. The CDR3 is CASSTYNPGTVFNYGYTF. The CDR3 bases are TGTGCCAGTAGTACCTACAACCCCGGGACCGTTTTCAACTATGGCTACACCTTC.

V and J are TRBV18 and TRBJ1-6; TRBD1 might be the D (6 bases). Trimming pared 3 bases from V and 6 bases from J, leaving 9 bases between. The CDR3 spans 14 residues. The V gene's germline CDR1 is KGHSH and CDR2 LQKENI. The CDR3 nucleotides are TGTGCCAGCTCACCGACAGGATCTAATTCACCCCTCCACTTT. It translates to CASSPTGSNSPLHF.